The next 23 T cell receptor beta chains were all read from a single sample in a study of CD8+ T cells in alopecia areata. Reverse transcription of extracted RNA yielded cDNA, which provided the sequencing template. Sequenced by immunoSEQ multiplex PCR; TCRdb stores in-frame clones only, minus some. The table records about 200,000 clones, 50% to 65% of them present only once. The sample in question was CD4+ T cells sorted from blood, obtained at week 0. These receptors all come from a human donor with alopecia areata.

In its sample, this clone was seen a few times. V is TRBV6-1 and J is TRBJ2-5; no reliable D call. V was pared by 4 bases and J by 5 bases, with 8 bases between. Looked up from germline, CDR1 is MNHNS and CDR2 is SASEGT. This CDR3 has 12 residues. This CDR3 is CASSALRETQYF. The CDR3 nucleotides read TGTGCCAGCAGTGCCCTGAGGGAGACCCAGTACTTC.

The chain couples TRBV15 to TRBJ2-2, with D hard to call. Trimming took 0 bases from V and 4 from J, leaving 0 bases between them. Looked up from germline, CDR1 is LNHNV and CDR2 is YYDKDF (reference sequence). The CDR3 totals 12 residues. For the CDR3, the DNA is TGTGCCACCAGCAGAGACACCGGGGAGCTGTTTTTT. Its protein product is CATSRDTGELFF.

The chain is built from TRBV4-1 and TRBJ1-5; the match to TRBD1 covers 7 bases. Germline values: CDR1 MGHRA, CDR2 YSYEKL. With V trimmed by 3 bases and J by 1 base, 9 bases remained unmatched. This CDR3 is built from 17 residues. The CDR3: CASSHRDSRLSNQPQHF. In DNA form, the CDR3 reads TGCGCCAGCAGCCACCGGGACAGCCGATTAAGCAATCAGCCCCAGCATTTT.

This rearrangement joins TRBV20-1 to TRBJ1-4; D remains ambiguous. The germline gives CDR1 DFQATT, CDR2 SNEGSKA (reference sequence). The CDR3 spans 11 residues. Trimming removed 6 bases at V and 8 bases at J, with 10 bases between. The CDR3 protein is CSALSKEKLFF. The CDR3 bases are TGCAGTGCCCTCTCCAAGGAAAAACTGTTTTTT.

V gene TRBV29-1 combines with J gene TRBJ1-2; no clear D. Germline loops: CDR1 SQVTM, CDR2 ANQGSEA. This CDR3 comprises 11 residues. With 7 bases removed from V and 1 base from J, the gap between germline ends came to 7 bases. The chain's CDR3 is CSDGINYGYTF. The CDR3 DNA sequence: TGCAGCGACGGGATTAACTATGGCTACACCTTC.

The V and J genes are TRBV29-1 and TRBJ1-1; TRBD1 matches at 7 bases. V lost 8 bases, J lost 2 bases, and 8 bases stayed unmatched. CDR3 size: 13 residues. In germline, CDR1 is SQVTM, CDR2 ANQGSEA. The CDR3 is CSITTGANTEAFF. The CDR3 DNA reads as TGCAGCATCACCACAGGGGCAAACACTGAAGCTTTCTTT.

This chain links TRBV7-9 with TRBJ1-6; D ambiguous. V was cut by 7 bases and J by 0 bases, with 7 bases left in between. CDR1 and CDR2 (germline): SEHNR, FQNEAQ (reference sequence). This CDR3 is 14 amino acids long. The CDR3, as DNA: TGTGCCAGCACCCCGAGCTCCTATAATTCACCCCTCCACTTT. Translation gives CASTPSSYNSPLHF. Variable domain in full (rest from reference TRBV7-9 and TRBJ1-6): DTGVSQNPRHKITKRGQNVTFRCDPISEHNRLYWYRQTLGQGPEFLTYFQNEAQLEKSRLLSDRFSAERPKGSFSTLEIQRTEQGDSAMYLCASTPSSYNSPLHFGNGTRLTVT.

This clone turned up a few times. This chain connects TRBV6-1 to TRBJ1-2, with unresolved D. CDR3 size: 13 residues. Germline loops: CDR1 MNHNS, CDR2 SASEGT. V was trimmed by 0 bases and J by 7 bases, leaving 9 bases between them. CDR3 amino acids: CASSEAWGSGYTF. CDR3 in DNA: TGTGCCAGCAGTGAAGCGTGGGGAAGTGGCTACACCTTC.

The chain is built from TRBV4-1 and TRBJ2-1; the match to TRBD1 covers 8 bases. The trim removed 2 bases at V and 10 bases at J, leaving 7 bases unmatched. The V gene's germline CDR1 is MGHRA and CDR2 YSYEKL. This CDR3 has 14 amino acids. CDR3 sequence: CASSQQDRAREQFF. CDR3 bases: TGCGCCAGCAGCCAACAGGACAGGGCGCGGGAGCAGTTCTTC.

This clone was seen only once. The chain has TRBV2 and TRBJ1-2; D perhaps matches TRBD1 (6 bases). Looked up from germline, CDR1 is SNHLY and CDR2 is FYNNEI. This CDR3 contains 14 residues. Trimming stripped 6 bases from V and 5 bases from J, with 16 bases between. This chain's CDR3 is CASRDSGTQYGYTF. CDR3 coding DNA: TGTGCCAGCAGAGATTCCGGGACACAGTATGGCTACACCTTC.

This clone has a handful of counts. The chain is built from TRBV6-5 and TRBJ2-7; 10 bases line up with TRBD2. V shed 2 bases and J 6 bases; nucleotides not matched to a gene: 10. CDR3 length: 16 residues. In germline, CDR1 is MNHEY, CDR2 SVGAGI. CDR3 loop: CASSYPSSGGPVEQYF. CDR3 DNA sequence: TGTGCCAGCAGTTACCCCTCTAGCGGGGGACCCGTCGAGCAGTACTTC.

The V and J genes are TRBV30 and TRBJ2-1; D possibly uses TRBD1 or TRBD2 (5 bases each). This CDR3 region has 11 residues. The germline V and J ends were trimmed by 0 bases and 11 bases, with 8 bases remaining between them. CDR1 and CDR2 (germline): GTSNPN, SVGIG (reference sequence). CDR3 nucleotide sequence: TGTGCCTGGAGTGTACCGGGACAGCAGTTCTTC. It specifies CAWSVPGQQFF.

The rearrangement joins TRBV29-1 to TRBJ2-3; 7 bases line up with TRBD2. In germline, CDR1 is SQVTM, CDR2 ANQGSEA. The V and J ends lost 1 base and 2 bases, in that order; junction bases with no gene match: 9. The CDR3 sequence is 16 residues long. The CDR3 reads CSVEGGGGGNTDTQYF. The CDR3 DNA sequence: TGCAGCGTTGAAGGAGGTGGGGGGGGTAACACAGATACGCAGTATTTT.

This chain links TRBV25-1 with TRBJ1-2, with D uncertain. The V and J ends lost 4 bases and 8 bases respectively, with 8 bases between them. The germline CDR1 and CDR2 sequences are MGHDK and SYGVNS. The CDR3 sequence is 11 residues long. Written as DNA, the CDR3 is TGTGCCAGCAGTGGGAACCGGGGCTACACCTTC. Protein product: CASSGNRGYTF.

In DNA, the CDR3 is TGTGCCTGGAGTCGAGAGGGGAACACTGAAGCTTTCTTT. Translating gives CAWSREGNTEAFF. V gene TRBV30 combines with J gene TRBJ1-1; D unresolved. Germline CDR1 GTSNPN, CDR2 SVGIG (reference sequence). The CDR3 covers 13 residues. V was trimmed by 2 bases and J by 1 base, leaving 8 bases between them.

This chain links TRBV6-5 with TRBJ1-2; D unclear. Trimming cost V 4 bases and J 0 bases, with 12 bases left between them. CDR1 and CDR2 from the germline V gene are MNHEY and SVGAGI. This CDR3 contains 15 residues. CDR3 nucleotides: TGTGCCAGCAGTTCCCTGAGGTTAGCTAACTATGGCTACACCTTC. Translation gives CASSSLRLANYGYTF.

The chain has TRBV4-1 and TRBJ2-3; D is unresolved. V gave up 4 bases and J gave up 2 bases, with 7 bases separating them. This CDR3 spans 13 amino acids. CDR1 MGHRA and CDR2 YSYEKL come from the germline V gene. The CDR3 region is CASSPPNTDTQYF. The CDR3 nucleotides are TGCGCCAGCAGCCCGCCTAACACAGATACGCAGTATTTT.

The gene calls are TRBV10-3 and TRBJ1-1; D unclear. This CDR3 region has 12 residues. Trimming took 1 base from V and 7 from J, leaving 7 bases between them. Germline V gene lookup returns CDR1 ENHRY and CDR2 SYGVKD. The CDR3 bases are TGTGCCATCAGTGAGTACAGAGTTGAAGCTTTCTTT. Protein: CAISEYRVEAFF.

This clone was detected a few times. The chain links TRBV7-9 to TRBJ2-4; 8 bases line up with TRBD1. The J segment lost 6 bases and the V segment lost 4 bases, leaving 2 bases of the junction unmatched. The CDR3 has 13 amino acids. In germline, CDR1 is SEHNR, CDR2 FQNEAQ (reference sequence). CDR3 in amino acids: CASSSTGGNIQYF. For the CDR3, the DNA is TGTGCCAGCAGCTCAACAGGGGGAAACATTCAGTACTTC.

J is TRBJ2-4 and V is TRBV14; possibly TRBD1 or TRBD2 for D (5 bases each). The CDR3 is 16 residues long. Germline loops: CDR1 SGHDN, CDR2 FVKESK. V lost 1 base and J 1 base, leaving 11 bases between the germline ends. CDR3: CASSQGGSAAKNIQYF. In DNA form, the CDR3 reads TGTGCCAGCAGCCAAGGGGGGAGTGCTGCCAAAAACATTCAGTACTTC.

This chain joins TRBV30 and TRBJ2-7, with unresolved D. The CDR3 sequence is 12 residues long. Germline V gives CDR1 GTSNPN, CDR2 SVGIG (reference sequence). Trimming removed 3 bases at V and 7 bases at J, with 13 bases between. The CDR3, as DNA: TGTGCCTGGAGCTCAACTCCTGGTGAGCAGTACTTC. Amino acid sequence: CAWSSTPGEQYF. The full variable domain, rest sourced from reference TRBV30 and TRBJ2-7, is SQTIHQWPATLVQPVGSPLSLECTVEGTSNPNLYWYRQAAGRGLQLLFYSVGIGQISSEVPQNLSASRPQDRQFILSSKKLLLSDSGFYLCAWSSTPGEQYFGPGTRLTVT.

The gene calls are TRBV6-5 and TRBJ1-1; D call uncertain. This CDR3 comprises 15 residues. Germline CDR1 is MNHEY and CDR2 is SVGAGI. Trimming cost V 0 bases and J 1 base, with 9 bases left between them. The CDR3 DNA reads TGTGCCAGCAGTTACTCGATAGGCAGGAACACTGAAGCTTTCTTT. Amino acids: CASSYSIGRNTEAFF.

The rearrangement links TRBV4-1 to TRBJ1-5; D unclear. Germline V gives CDR1 MGHRA, CDR2 YSYEKL. The CDR3 loop spans 13 amino acids. V lost 3 bases and J 10 bases, leaving 13 bases between the germline ends. CDR3 residues: CASSHGFTGPQHF. The CDR3 nucleotides are TGCGCCAGCAGCCACGGTTTCACGGGACCCCAGCATTTT.